This passage covers 22 T cell receptor beta chains from one sample sequenced in a study of blood T cells in healthy people across ages. It was with a sample-barcoded 5' primer and a J-beta primer mix that a second PCR of roughly 6 to 11 cycles was run. TCRdb ran MiXCR on the 5' RACE reads and lists one entry per CDR3 protein. The sample has some 1.5 million distinct CDR3 sequences; 35% to 45% are singletons. Material: blood. The receptors stem from a woman aged 18-29 years in good health.

This chain links TRBV6-1 with TRBJ2-1; the match to TRBD1 covers 9 bases. The DNA end is a closer match to TRBJ2-7, so the J assignment may be wrong. There are 15 residues in the CDR3. CDR1 is MNHNS and CDR2 is SASEGT in the germline V gene. The CDR3 sequence is CASREDRGTYNEQYF. The CDR3 DNA sequence: TGTGCCAGCAGGGAGGACAGGGGAACCTACAATGAGCAGTACTTC.

This clonotype was found once. V is TRBV20-1 and J is TRBJ2-3, with 7 bases identical to TRBD2. V gave up 6 bases and J gave up 4 bases; unmatched junction bases: 7. Germline V lookup: CDR1 DFQATT, CDR2 SNEGSKA (reference sequence). The CDR3 consists of 13 residues. Here the CDR3 reads CSATRTRADTQYF. The DNA for the CDR3 is TGCAGTGCCACCCGGACTAGGGCAGATACGCAGTATTTT.

This chain joins TRBV6-5 and TRBJ2-7; D not resolved. The DNA end is a closer match to TRBJ2-5, so the J assignment may be wrong. The CDR3 spans 15 residues. Germline lookup yields CDR1 MNHEY and CDR2 SVGAGI. CDR3 nucleotide sequence: TGTGCCAGCAGCCCTTTACAGAAGCTACAAGAGACCCAGTACTTC. Residues: CASSPLQKLQETQYF.

The chain is built from TRBV11-1 and TRBJ2-2; 9 bases are shared with TRBD2. Germline CDR1 SGHAT, CDR2 FQDESV (reference sequence). CDR3 length: 14 amino acids. After removal of 6 bases from V and 5 bases from J, the junction contained 4 bases not matched to a gene. CDR3 DNA: TGTGCCAGCAGGACTAGCGGTATGACCGGGGAGCTGTTTTTT. It translates to CASRTSGMTGELFF. Full variable domain (missing parts from reference TRBV11-1 and TRBJ2-2): EAEVAQSPRYKITEKSQAVAFWCDPISGHATLYWYRQILGQGPELLVQFQDESVVDDSQLPKDRFSAERLKGVDSTLKIQPAELGDSAMYLCASRTSGMTGELFFGEGSRLTVL.

This clonotype was counted a few times. J is TRBJ1-1 and V is TRBV7-9; no clear D gene. This CDR3 region has 14 residues. V lost 1 base and J lost 1, with 7 bases in between. Germline V lookup: CDR1 SEHNR, CDR2 FQNEAQ (reference sequence). The CDR3 protein is CASSLEQTNTEAFF. The CDR3 DNA sequence: TGTGCCAGCAGCTTAGAACAGACGAACACTGAAGCTTTCTTT. The variable domain in full, completed from reference TRBV7-9 and TRBJ1-1, reads DTGVSQNPRHKITKRGQNVTFRCDPISEHNRLYWYRQTLGQGPEFLTYFQNEAQLEKSRLLSDRFSAERPKGSFSTLEIQRTEQGDSAMYLCASSLEQTNTEAFFGQGTRLTVV.

This clonotype was detected a few times. The chain has TRBV3-1 and TRBJ2-7; tentatively, D is TRBD1 or TRBD2 (5 bases each). Trimming removed 3 bases at V and 3 bases at J, with 9 bases between. Germline loops: CDR1 LGHDT, CDR2 YNNKEL (reference sequence). The CDR3 sequence is 13 residues long. The CDR3 sequence is CASSHGARYEQYF. The CDR3 nucleotides read TGTGCCAGCAGCCACGGGGCTCGCTACGAGCAGTACTTC.

The chain joins TRBV12-3 or TRBV12-4 to TRBJ1-5; D gene uncertain. The CDR3 totals 12 residues. The V and J ends lost 10 bases and 1 base respectively, with 8 bases between them. The CDR3, as DNA: TGTGCCATCAGGCAGAGCAATCAGCCCCAGCATTTT. Translated, it gives CAIRQSNQPQHF.

This clonotype was counted a few times. The rearrangement links TRBV6-5 to TRBJ2-4, with D tentatively TRBD2 (6 bases). The DNA end is a closer match to TRBJ2-7, so the J assignment may be wrong. The CDR3 length is 15 residues. The germline V gene has CDR1 MNHEY and CDR2 SVGAGI. As DNA, the CDR3 is TGTGCCAGCAGCCACGGGCGGAGGGCGATGGACGAGCAGTACTTC. Translating it yields CASSHGRRAMDEQYF.

The V gene is TRBV5-1, the J gene TRBJ2-2; the D is unclear. Germline loops: CDR1 SGHRS, CDR2 YFSETQ. The CDR3 contains 12 residues. Trimming took 0 bases from V and 9 from J, leaving 6 bases between them. CDR3 DNA sequence: TGCGCCAGCAGCTTGGAGGGAAGGGAGCTGTTTTTT. Amino acid sequence: CASSLEGRELFF.

A single count supports this clonotype. A single base separates this from a much larger clone, so it may be a read error. This chain connects TRBV7-9 to TRBJ2-4; D gene uncertain. The J call could be wrong; TRBJ2-7 is a better fit for the DNA end. There are 12 residues in the CDR3. CDR1 is SEHNR and CDR2 is FQNEAQ in the germline V gene (reference sequence). In DNA form, the CDR3 reads TGTTCCAGCAGCCCTAATTTATACGAGCAGTACTTC. Translation: CSSSPNLYEQYF.

J is TRBJ1-2 and V is TRBV5-1, with D possibly TRBD1 on 6 matching bases. The germline V gene has CDR1 SGHRS and CDR2 YFSETQ. This CDR3 has 14 amino acids. Deletions cut 2 bases from V and 3 bases from J, with 11 bases between. The CDR3 DNA reads TGCGCCAGCAGCTTCGCCAGGGGCGACTATGGCTACACCTTC. Residues: CASSFARGDYGYTF.

V usage is TRBV20-1 and J usage is TRBJ2-1, with no clear D. This CDR3 contains 10 residues. V was cut by 6 bases and J by 9 bases, with 9 bases left in between. Germline-derived CDR1 and CDR2 are DFQATT and SNEGSKA (reference sequence). CDR3 DNA: TGCAGTGCCTTTGGCAGTGAGCAGTTCTTC. Its protein product is CSAFGSEQFF.

V gene TRBV24-1 combines with J gene TRBJ2-7, with D hard to call. The last part of the DNA fits TRBJ2-5 better; the J call may be wrong. Germline-derived CDR1 and CDR2 are KGHDR and SFDVKD. There are 16 residues in the CDR3. CDR3 nucleotide sequence: TGTGCCACCAGTGATTTCCGGGCAGGTTCTGGCGGGACCCAGTACTTC. Translated, it gives CATSDFRAGSGGTQYF.

The J gene is TRBJ1-1, the V gene TRBV6-2 or TRBV6-3; D is undetermined. CDR3 length: 14 residues. V was clipped by 0 bases and J by 4 bases, with 9 bases between them. In germline, CDR1 is MNHEY, CDR2 SVGEGT. The CDR3 here is CASSYSREATEAFF. The CDR3 DNA follows: TGTGCCAGCAGTTACTCAAGGGAGGCCACTGAAGCTTTCTTT.

This clonotype has just one count. This sequence joins TRBV25-1 and TRBJ2-4, with 13 bases matching TRBD2. The germline V gene encodes CDR1 MGHDK and CDR2 SYGVNS. V lost 2 bases to trimming and J lost 1 base; unmatched junction nucleotides: 5. The CDR3 covers 18 residues. As DNA, the CDR3 is TGTGCCAGCAGTGAAACTACTAGCGGGAGGGCGGCCAAAAACATTCAGTACTTC. Protein: CASSETTSGRAAKNIQYF.

The rearrangement joins TRBV7-9 to TRBJ1-1; the D is unclear. The CDR3 spans 14 residues. The germline gives CDR1 SEHNR, CDR2 FQNEAQ (reference sequence). The V end lost 4 bases, the J end lost 1 base, and 10 bases lay between the germline ends. CDR3 in amino acids: CASSSETRNTEAFF. CDR3 sequence (DNA): TGTGCCAGCAGCTCTGAGACAAGGAACACTGAAGCTTTCTTT.

The genes are TRBV7-2 and TRBJ2-7; D unclear. CDR3 size: 15 residues. Between the trimmed V and J ends, which lost 3 bases and 3 bases, there was a span of 15 bases. In germline, CDR1 is SGHTA, CDR2 FQGNSA. CDR3 sequence (DNA): TGTGCCAGCAGCTTTCACCCGACTGCCAGCTACGAGCAGTACTTC. It is translated as CASSFHPTASYEQYF.

The V call is TRBV20-1, the J call TRBJ2-1; TRBD2 is a possible D gene (5 bases). This CDR3 has 12 amino acids. Trimming left V 6 bases short and J 4 bases short, with 10 bases between. Germline-derived CDR1 and CDR2 are DFQATT and SNEGSKA (reference sequence). Here the CDR3 DNA reads TGCAGTGCCAGACCGGGGTACAATGAGCAGTTCTTC. Its protein is CSARPGYNEQFF.

This chain connects TRBV6-2 or TRBV6-3 to TRBJ1-4; the D gene is possibly TRBD1 (5 bases). With 7 bases removed from V and 7 bases from J, the gap between germline ends came to 13 bases. The length of the CDR3 is 13 residues. Per germline, CDR1 MNHEY and CDR2 SVGEGT. In DNA, the CDR3 is TGTGCCAGCAATCCGGGACGGACTGAAAAACTGTTTTTT. This sequence encodes CASNPGRTEKLFF.

The chain uses TRBV4-1 and TRBJ1-1; no reliable D call. CDR1 and CDR2 from the germline V gene are MGHRA and YSYEKL. V gave up 1 base and J gave up 4 bases, with 7 bases separating them. The CDR3 is 13 amino acids. In nucleotides, the CDR3 is TGCGCCAGCAGCCAAGTAGTCATCACTGAAGCTTTCTTT. Translating it yields CASSQVVITEAFF.

The chain combines TRBV6-5 with TRBJ2-7, with D unresolved. The DNA matches TRBJ2-5 better at its end, which makes the J call doubtful. The CDR3 contains 16 residues. Germline loops: CDR1 MNHEY, CDR2 SVGAGI. CDR3: CASSYSTGNILETQYF. CDR3 in DNA: TGTGCCAGCAGTTACTCGACGGGCAACATCCTTGAGACCCAGTACTTC.

This clonotype appeared a few times. The chain links TRBV25-1 to TRBJ2-1; D might be TRBD1 (6 bases). The CDR3 is 15 amino acids. Germline CDR1 is MGHDK and CDR2 is SYGVNS. The ends were cut back, 6 bases at V and 3 bases at J, with 15 bases in the middle. The CDR3 region is CASRGYRDLYNEQFF. The CDR3 DNA reads TGTGCCAGCAGGGGCTACAGGGACCTCTACAATGAGCAGTTCTTC. The full variable domain, rest sourced from reference TRBV25-1 and TRBJ2-1, is EADIYQTPRYLVIGTGKKITLECSQTMGHDKMYWYQQDPGMELHLIHYSYGVNSTEKGDLSSESTVSRIRTEHFPLTLESARPSHTSQYLCASRGYRDLYNEQFFGPGTRLTVL.